What follows are 26 T cell receptor beta chains derived from one specimen sequenced in a study of HIV-infected patients and healthy controls. Follow-up blood was drawn about 14 weeks, roughly three months, after antiretroviral therapy began. No cell fractionation was done, so the repertoire covers all unsorted peripheral blood T cells. cDNA was made from about 500 ng RNA using alpha and beta constant primers. Separate chain-specific third strand synthesis with multiplexing indices produced the alpha and beta libraries. One entry per CDR3 protein, called by TCRdb with MiXCR from the 5' RACE reads. The table has 4,500 to 5,500 distinct CDR3 sequences, around 5.9% seen once. This material consisted of blood, taken during antiretroviral therapy. The receptor source for this set is an adult with HIV infection.

This clonotype was seen at least ten times. The chain joins TRBV7-9 to TRBJ1-2; possibly TRBD1 for D (6 bases). Germline V gene data show CDR1 as SEHNR and CDR2 as FQNEAQ (reference sequence). V lost 4 bases and J 8 bases, leaving 14 bases between the germline ends. The CDR3 is 13 amino acids. The CDR3 here is CASSYRDPGGYTF. The CDR3 DNA follows: TGTGCCAGCAGCTACAGGGACCCGGGGGGCTACACCTTC. Supplemented by reference TRBV7-9 and TRBJ1-2, the full variable domain reads DTGVSQNPRHKITKRGQNVTFRCDPISEHNRLYWYRQTLGQGPEFLTYFQNEAQLEKSRLLSDRFSAERPKGSFSTLEIQRTEQGDSAMYLCASSYRDPGGYTFGSGTRLTVV.

This clonotype occurred many times. This rearrangement joins TRBV24-1 to TRBJ2-7; no clear D gene. Trimming pared 6 bases from V and 4 bases from J, leaving 9 bases between. Germline lookup yields CDR1 KGHDR and CDR2 SFDVKD. CDR3 size: 12 residues. The CDR3 DNA is TGTGCCACCAGTCAACATAATTACGAGCAGTACTTC. Its protein product is CATSQHNYEQYF.

This clonotype was picked up a small number of times. V usage is TRBV6-6 and J usage is TRBJ2-7; tentatively, D is TRBD2 (6 bases). V was trimmed by 2 bases and J by 6 bases, leaving 26 bases between them. CDR1 and CDR2 from the germline V gene are MNHNY and SVGAGI (reference sequence). CDR3 size: 18 residues. CDR3 nucleotides: TGTGCCAGCAGTTACACCTCCCTCGATGACAGTAACGGGAGCGAGCAGTACTTC. This encodes CASSYTSLDDSNGSEQYF.

This clonotype was counted at least ten times. The chain links TRBV6-4 to TRBJ1-1; the D is unclear. Trimming stripped 8 bases from V and 4 bases from J, with 8 bases between. Germline values: CDR1 MRHNA, CDR2 SNTAGT. The CDR3 consists of 11 residues. CDR3 protein: CASPGSTEAFF. The CDR3 nucleotides are TGTGCCAGCCCGGGGAGCACTGAAGCTTTCTTT.

This clonotype has a count of ten or more. The chain is built from TRBV5-1 and TRBJ1-1, with a possible D match to TRBD1 (5 bases). The germline gives CDR1 SGHRS, CDR2 YFSETQ. Trimming pared 4 bases from V and 4 bases from J, leaving 14 bases between. This CDR3 comprises 14 residues. CDR3 in amino acids: CASSLEGQGTEAFF. CDR3 nucleotides: TGCGCCAGCAGCCTAGAGGGGCAGGGCACTGAAGCTTTCTTT.

The V call is TRBV19, the J call TRBJ2-7; D is ambiguous. The CDR3 totals 15 residues. V was pared by 1 base and J by 3 bases, with 13 bases between. CDR1 LNHDA and CDR2 SQIVND come from the germline V gene (reference sequence). Written as DNA, the CDR3 is TGTGCCAGTAGTATAGGTTCGGGCAGAAACTACGAGCAGTACTTC. This encodes CASSIGSGRNYEQYF.

This clonotype is labeled as medium-sized. This chain connects TRBV7-8 to TRBJ2-5; TRBD2 aligns across 10 bases. The V gene end was trimmed by 4 bases and the J gene end by 2 bases; junction bases not matched to a gene: 4. Germline-derived CDR1 and CDR2 are SGHVS and FQNEAQ. The CDR3 extends over 15 amino acids. The CDR3 bases are TGTGCCAGCAGCTCCACTAGCGGGATTCAAGAGACCCAGTACTTC. This gives the protein CASSSTSGIQETQYF. Combining the CDR3 with reference TRBV7-8 and TRBJ2-5 gives the whole variable domain GAGVSQSPRYKVAKRGQDVALRCDPISGHVSLFWYQQALGQGPEFLTYFQNEAQLDKSGLPSDRFFAERPEGSVSTLKIQRTQQEDSAVYLCASSSTSGIQETQYFGPGTRLLVL.

This clonotype rates as medium-sized (0.01 to 0.1%). The chain has TRBV28 and TRBJ1-1; D is undetermined. The CDR3 loop spans 13 amino acids. Germline CDR1 MDHEN, CDR2 SYDVKM. The V end was cut by 2 bases, the J end by 6 bases, with 10 bases between. The CDR3 DNA sequence: TGTGCCAGCAGTTTAGGCGTGTTGGCTGAAGCTTTCTTT. The encoded protein is CASSLGVLAEAFF. Drawing the rest from reference TRBV28 and TRBJ1-1, the complete variable domain is DVKVTQSSRYLVKRTGEKVFLECVQDMDHENMFWYRQDPGLGLRLIYFSYDVKMKEKGDIPEGYSVSREKKERFSLILESASTNQTSMYLCASSLGVLAEAFFGQGTRLTVV.

This clonotype has a count of ten or more. The V call is TRBV6-1, the J call TRBJ2-5, with 7 bases lining up with TRBD2. Trimming cost V 6 bases and J 5 bases; bases outside gene matches: 12. The CDR3 is 15 residues long. Germline CDR1 reads MNHNS; CDR2 reads SASEGT. This chain's CDR3 is CASRGGSTVRETQYF. CDR3 sequence (DNA): TGTGCCAGCAGGGGAGGGTCAACCGTCAGGGAGACCCAGTACTTC.

A few counts support this clonotype. V and J are TRBV30 and TRBJ2-1; weak D call: TRBD1 (7 bases). This CDR3 spans 15 amino acids. The ends were cut back, 1 base at V and 6 bases at J, with 16 bases in the middle. Germline V gives CDR1 GTSNPN, CDR2 SVGIG (reference sequence). The CDR3 DNA reads TGTGCCTGGAGTGGGTCCAGGGGGAGGTTCAATGAGCAGTTCTTC. This sequence encodes CAWSGSRGRFNEQFF.

This clonotype is termed medium-sized (0.01 to 0.1%). The chain combines TRBV11-2 with TRBJ1-1, with D perhaps TRBD1 (5 bases). Trimming cost V 5 bases and J 1 base, with 17 bases left between them. CDR3 size: 16 residues. Germline CDR1 reads SGHAT; CDR2 reads FQNNGV. CDR3 in amino acids: CASSLTWGEANTEAFF. The DNA of the CDR3 is TGTGCCAGCAGCCTAACGTGGGGGGAGGCGAACACTGAAGCTTTCTTT.

Sample share makes this clonotype medium-sized. The V gene is TRBV12-3 or TRBV12-4, the J gene TRBJ1-5; 7 nucleotides align to TRBD1. This CDR3 spans 14 amino acids. V dropped 5 bases and J dropped 4; count of bases not matched to a gene: 5. The DNA for the CDR3 is TGTGCCAGCAGTCCTACAGGGGATAATCAGCCCCAGCATTTT. Encoded protein: CASSPTGDNQPQHF.

This clonotype showed up many times. This chain joins TRBV20-1 and TRBJ1-6, with 8 bases matching TRBD1. The CDR3 length is 14 residues. Germline CDR1 is DFQATT and CDR2 is SNEGSKA (reference sequence). V shed 5 bases and J 5 bases; nucleotides not matched to a gene: 5. CDR3 DNA: TGCAGTGCTGCCTCGGACAGGGATAATTCACCCCTCCACTTT. This sequence encodes CSAASDRDNSPLHF.

The V call is TRBV9, the J call TRBJ2-7; 9 nucleotides agree with TRBD1. CDR3 length equals 16 residues. Looked up from germline, CDR1 is SGDLS and CDR2 is YYNGEE. The junction had 8 bases not matched to a gene; V was cut back by 4 bases and J by 0 bases. CDR3 coding DNA: TGTGCCAGCAGCCCCCCGGGACAGGGAGTCTCCTACGAGCAGTACTTC. Protein sequence: CASSPPGQGVSYEQYF.

Relative to its sample, this clonotype is medium-sized. CDR3 sequence: CASARGTVPTNEKLFF. DNA for the CDR3: TGTGCCAGCGCGCGCGGGACAGTGCCAACTAATGAAAAACTGTTTTTT. The rearrangement uses TRBV6-1 and TRBJ1-4; 7 bases are shared with TRBD1. CDR1 and CDR2 (germline): MNHNS, SASEGT. The CDR3 contains 16 residues. J was trimmed by 0 bases and V by 8 bases; bases with no gene match: 9.

The chain is built from TRBV20-1 and TRBJ2-7; 7 nucleotides align to TRBD2. The V gene end was trimmed by 6 bases and the J gene end by 2 bases; junction bases not matched to a gene: 13. The CDR3 loop spans 15 amino acids. Germline lookup yields CDR1 DFQATT and CDR2 SNEGSKA (reference sequence). CDR3 in amino acids: CSAVTSGGPAYEQYF. For the CDR3, the DNA is TGCAGTGCCGTAACGTCGGGAGGCCCTGCCTACGAGCAGTACTTC.

This clonotype is medium-sized by share. This sequence joins TRBV9 and TRBJ2-1; possibly TRBD2 for D (6 bases). The CDR3 runs to 12 residues. Looked up from germline, CDR1 is SGDLS and CDR2 is YYNGEE. V was trimmed by 7 bases and J by 13 bases, leaving 18 bases between them. The CDR3 region is CASGPGTGVQFF. As DNA, the CDR3 is TGTGCCAGCGGCCCCGGGACTGGTGTTCAGTTCTTC.

The V and J genes are TRBV18 and TRBJ2-5; unclear D gene. V was clipped by 3 bases and J by 5 bases, with 4 bases between them. CDR1 is KGHSH, CDR2 LQKENI, per germline. The CDR3 has 11 residues. The CDR3 loop reads CASSPRETQYF. The CDR3 DNA reads TGTGCCAGCTCACCTAGGGAGACCCAGTACTTC.

At least ten counts were recorded for this clonotype. V and J are TRBV2 and TRBJ2-7; D is possibly TRBD1 (5 bases). Trimming took 6 bases from V and 3 from J, leaving 9 bases between them. The CDR3 has 12 residues. CDR1 and CDR2 (germline): SNHLY, FYNNEI. The DNA of the CDR3 is TGTGCCAGCAGAGCCGACAGCTACGAGCAGTACTTC. Its protein product is CASRADSYEQYF.

This clonotype was detected only a few times. The rearrangement links TRBV7-2 to TRBJ2-7; weak D call: TRBD2 (6 bases). Per the germline V gene, CDR1 is SGHTA and CDR2 is FQGNSA. The CDR3 runs 16 residues. The V end lost 0 bases, the J end lost 1 base, and 13 bases lay between the germline ends. CDR3 sequence reads: CASSLASSGLSYEQYF. CDR3 DNA sequence: TGTGCCAGCAGCTTAGCCAGTAGCGGTTTATCCTACGAGCAGTACTTC.

In its sample, this clonotype is medium-sized (0.01 to 0.1%). The chain uses TRBV6-6 and TRBJ1-2, with D perhaps matching TRBD1 (5 bases). Per the germline V gene, CDR1 is MNHNY and CDR2 is SVGAGI (reference sequence). V lost 6 bases and J lost 8, with 19 bases in between. This CDR3 contains 14 residues. CDR3 residues: CASSPQETMGGYTF. As DNA, the CDR3 is TGTGCCAGCAGCCCACAGGAAACTATGGGGGGCTACACCTTC.

This clonotype was counted at least ten times. The rearrangement joins TRBV13 to TRBJ2-1; D is unclear. V lost 5 bases and J 2 bases, leaving 13 bases between the germline ends. The CDR3 has 15 residues. The germline gives CDR1 PRHDT, CDR2 FYEKMQ (reference sequence). CDR3 loop: CASSPWMSPYNEQFF. The CDR3 DNA sequence: TGTGCCAGCAGCCCGTGGATGTCCCCCTACAATGAGCAGTTCTTC.

This CDR3 is CASSIAGSEGEQFF. CDR3 DNA sequence: TGTGCCAGTAGTATAGCCGGGAGTGAGGGTGAGCAGTTCTTC. The chain joins TRBV19 to TRBJ2-1, with D perhaps matching TRBD2 (6 bases). This CDR3 is 14 amino acids long. CDR1 is LNHDA and CDR2 is SQIVND in the germline V gene (reference sequence). V shed 1 base and J shed 9 bases, with 13 bases lying between them.

By share, this clonotype counts as medium-sized. J is TRBJ2-2 and V is TRBV12-3 or TRBV12-4; D may be TRBD1 or TRBD2 (5 bases each). V was clipped by 5 bases and J by 0 bases, with 10 bases between them. The CDR3 has 15 residues. The DNA for the CDR3 is TGTGCCAGCAGTCAAGGGACGGCGAACACCGGGGAGCTGTTTTTT. Encoded protein: CASSQGTANTGELFF.

This clonotype was observed a handful of times. The rearrangement uses TRBV6-5 and TRBJ2-7, with 11 bases lining up with TRBD2. The germline CDR1 and CDR2 sequences are MNHEY and SVGAGI. This CDR3 has 16 residues. J lost 4 bases, V lost 8 bases, and 13 bases had no gene match. The chain's CDR3 is CASPPRTSGLSYEQYF. The CDR3 bases are TGTGCCAGCCCTCCCCGGACTAGCGGGCTTTCGTACGAGCAGTACTTC.

By share of the sample, this clonotype is medium-sized (0.01 to 0.1%). V usage is TRBV20-1 and J usage is TRBJ1-2; D is perhaps TRBD1 (5 bases). Germline loops: CDR1 DFQATT, CDR2 SNEGSKA (reference sequence). Trimming removed 5 bases at V and 3 bases at J, with 13 bases between. CDR3 length: 13 residues. This CDR3 reads CSASAGEDYGYTF. In DNA form, the CDR3 reads TGCAGTGCTTCCGCGGGGGAGGACTATGGCTACACCTTC.